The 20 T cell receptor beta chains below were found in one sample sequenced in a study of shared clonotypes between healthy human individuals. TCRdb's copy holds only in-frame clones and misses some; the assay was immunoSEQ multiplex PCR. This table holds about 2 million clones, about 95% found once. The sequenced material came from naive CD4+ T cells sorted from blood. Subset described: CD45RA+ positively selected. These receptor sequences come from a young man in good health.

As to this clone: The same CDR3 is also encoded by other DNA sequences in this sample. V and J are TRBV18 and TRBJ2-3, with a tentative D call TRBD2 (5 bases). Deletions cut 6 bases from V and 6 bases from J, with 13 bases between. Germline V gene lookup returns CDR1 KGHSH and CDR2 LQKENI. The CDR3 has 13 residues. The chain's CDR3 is CASSPTLADTQYF. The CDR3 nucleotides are TGTGCCAGCTCCCCCACCTTAGCGGATACGCAGTATTTT.

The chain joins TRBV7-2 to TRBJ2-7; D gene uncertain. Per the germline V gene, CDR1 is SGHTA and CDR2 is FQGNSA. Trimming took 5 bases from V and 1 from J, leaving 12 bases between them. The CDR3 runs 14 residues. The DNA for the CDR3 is TGTGCCAGCAGCCAGGCCATATCATCCTACGAGCAGTACTTC. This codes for CASSQAISSYEQYF.

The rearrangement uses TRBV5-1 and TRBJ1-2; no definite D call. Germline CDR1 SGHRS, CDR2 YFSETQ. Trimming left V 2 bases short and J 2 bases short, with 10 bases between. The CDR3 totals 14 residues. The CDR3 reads CASSFGSQNYGYTF. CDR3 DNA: TGCGCCAGCAGCTTCGGCAGCCAAAACTATGGCTACACCTTC. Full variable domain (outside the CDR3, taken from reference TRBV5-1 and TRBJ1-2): KAGVTQTPRYLIKTRGQQVTLSCSPISGHRSVSWYQQTPGQGLQFLFEYFSETQRNKGNFPGRFSGRQFSNSRSEMNVSTLELGDSALYLCASSFGSQNYGYTFGSGTRLTVV.

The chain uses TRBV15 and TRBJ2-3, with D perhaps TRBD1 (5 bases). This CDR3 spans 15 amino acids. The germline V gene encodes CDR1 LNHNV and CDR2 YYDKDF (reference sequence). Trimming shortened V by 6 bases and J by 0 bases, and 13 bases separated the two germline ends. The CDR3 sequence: CATRSGLGSTDTQYF. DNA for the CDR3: TGTGCCACCAGATCAGGGTTAGGAAGCACAGATACGCAGTATTTT.

In nucleotides, the CDR3 is TGTGCCAGCAGCTTAGCGGCCAGGGATTTAGAGACCCAGTACTTC. Its translation: CASSLAARDLETQYF. The chain carries TRBV7-9 and TRBJ2-5, with a possible D match to TRBD1 (5 bases). This CDR3 has 15 amino acids. Trimming took 0 bases from V and 4 from J, leaving 12 bases between them. Germline V CDR1 and CDR2: SEHNR, FQNEAQ (reference sequence).

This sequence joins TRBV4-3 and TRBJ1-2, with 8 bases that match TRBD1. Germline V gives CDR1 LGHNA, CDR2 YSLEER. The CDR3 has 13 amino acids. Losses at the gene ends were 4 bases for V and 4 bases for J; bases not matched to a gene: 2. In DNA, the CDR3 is TGCGCCAGCAGCCCGGACAGGGCCTATGGCTACACCTTC. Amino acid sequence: CASSPDRAYGYTF.

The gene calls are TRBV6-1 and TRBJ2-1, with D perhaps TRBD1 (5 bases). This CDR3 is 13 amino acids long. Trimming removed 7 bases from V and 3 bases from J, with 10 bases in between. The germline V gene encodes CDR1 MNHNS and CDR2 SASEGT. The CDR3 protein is CASTGWGYNEQFF. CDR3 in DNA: TGTGCCAGCACAGGGTGGGGCTACAATGAGCAGTTCTTC.

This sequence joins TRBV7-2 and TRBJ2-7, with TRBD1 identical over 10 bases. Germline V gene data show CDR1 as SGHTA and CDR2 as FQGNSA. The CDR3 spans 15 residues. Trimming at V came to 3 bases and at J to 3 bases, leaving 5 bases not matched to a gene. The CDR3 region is CASSLVGQGDYEQYF. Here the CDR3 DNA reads TGTGCCAGCAGCTTGGTAGGACAGGGGGACTACGAGCAGTACTTC.

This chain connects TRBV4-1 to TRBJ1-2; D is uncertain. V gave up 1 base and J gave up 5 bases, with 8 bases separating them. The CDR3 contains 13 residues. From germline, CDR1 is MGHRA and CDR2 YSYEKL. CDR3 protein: CASSQVTDYGYTF. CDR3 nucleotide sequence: TGCGCCAGCAGCCAAGTTACAGATTATGGCTACACCTTC.

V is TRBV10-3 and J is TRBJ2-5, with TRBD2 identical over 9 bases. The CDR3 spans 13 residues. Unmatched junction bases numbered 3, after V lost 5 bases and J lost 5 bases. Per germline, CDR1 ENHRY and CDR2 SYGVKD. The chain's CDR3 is CAISLAGVETQYF. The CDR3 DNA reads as TGTGCCATCAGTTTAGCGGGAGTGGAGACCCAGTACTTC.

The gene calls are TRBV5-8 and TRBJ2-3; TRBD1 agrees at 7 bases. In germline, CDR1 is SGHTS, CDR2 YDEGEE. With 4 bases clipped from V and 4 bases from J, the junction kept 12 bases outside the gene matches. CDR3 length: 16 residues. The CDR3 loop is CASSQDTGALADTQYF. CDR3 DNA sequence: TGTGCCAGCAGCCAGGATACAGGGGCGTTAGCAGATACGCAGTATTTT.

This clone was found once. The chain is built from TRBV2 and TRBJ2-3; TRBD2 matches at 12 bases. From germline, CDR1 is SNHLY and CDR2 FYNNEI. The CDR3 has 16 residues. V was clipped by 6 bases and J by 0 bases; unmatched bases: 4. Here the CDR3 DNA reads TGTGCCAGCAGACTGACTAGCGGGAGTAGCACAGATACGCAGTATTTT. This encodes CASRLTSGSSTDTQYF. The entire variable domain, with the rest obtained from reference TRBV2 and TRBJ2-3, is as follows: EPEVTQTPSHQVTQMGQEVILRCVPISNHLYFYWYRQILGQKVEFLVSFYNNEISEKSEIFDDQFSVERPDGSNFTLKIRSTKLEDSAMYFCASRLTSGSSTDTQYFGPGTRLTVL.

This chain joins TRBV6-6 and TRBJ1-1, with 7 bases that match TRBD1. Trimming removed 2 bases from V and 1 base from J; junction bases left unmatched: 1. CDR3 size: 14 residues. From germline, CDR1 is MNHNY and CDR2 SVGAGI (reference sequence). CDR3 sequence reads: CASSYTGENTEAFF. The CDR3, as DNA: TGTGCCAGCAGTTACACAGGGGAGAACACTGAAGCTTTCTTT.

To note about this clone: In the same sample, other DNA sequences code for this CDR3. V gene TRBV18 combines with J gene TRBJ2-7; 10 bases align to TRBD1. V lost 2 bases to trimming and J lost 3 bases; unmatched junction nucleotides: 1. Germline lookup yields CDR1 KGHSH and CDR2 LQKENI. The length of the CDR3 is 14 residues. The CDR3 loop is CASSPRDRGYEQYF. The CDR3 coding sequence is TGTGCCAGCTCACCAAGGGACAGGGGCTACGAGCAGTACTTC.

This CDR3 reads CASSPGRRNTIYF. The CDR3 nucleotides are TGTGCCAGCAGCCCAGGACGGAGAAACACCATATATTTT. The rearrangement joins TRBV5-4 to TRBJ1-3; D is ambiguous. V lost 4 bases and J 5 bases, leaving 10 bases between the germline ends. The V gene's germline CDR1 is SGHNT and CDR2 YYREEE (reference sequence). The CDR3 covers 13 residues.

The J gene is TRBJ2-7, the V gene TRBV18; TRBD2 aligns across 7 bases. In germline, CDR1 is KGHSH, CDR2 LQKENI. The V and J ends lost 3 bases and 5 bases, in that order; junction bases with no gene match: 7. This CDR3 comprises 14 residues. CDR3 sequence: CASSPGREQHEQYF. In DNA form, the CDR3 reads TGTGCCAGCTCACCGGGGCGGGAGCAACACGAGCAGTACTTC.

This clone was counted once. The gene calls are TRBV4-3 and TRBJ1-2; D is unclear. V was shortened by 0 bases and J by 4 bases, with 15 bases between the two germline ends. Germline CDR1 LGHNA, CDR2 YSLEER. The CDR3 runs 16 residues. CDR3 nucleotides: TGCGCCAGCAGCCAAGATCTCTCAACCTCTCTCTATGGCTACACCTTC. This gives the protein CASSQDLSTSLYGYTF.

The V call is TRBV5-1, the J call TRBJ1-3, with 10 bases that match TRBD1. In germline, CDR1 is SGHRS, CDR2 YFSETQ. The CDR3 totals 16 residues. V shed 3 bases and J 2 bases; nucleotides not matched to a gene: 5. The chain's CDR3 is CASSWTGQGTGNTIYF. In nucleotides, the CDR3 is TGCGCCAGCAGCTGGACGGGACAGGGGACTGGAAACACCATATATTTT.

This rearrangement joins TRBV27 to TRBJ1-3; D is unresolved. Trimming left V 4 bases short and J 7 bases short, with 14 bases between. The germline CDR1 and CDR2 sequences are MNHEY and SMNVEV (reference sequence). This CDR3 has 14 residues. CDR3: CASSYGWGSNTIYF. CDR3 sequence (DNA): TGTGCCAGCAGTTATGGATGGGGTTCTAACACCATATATTTT.

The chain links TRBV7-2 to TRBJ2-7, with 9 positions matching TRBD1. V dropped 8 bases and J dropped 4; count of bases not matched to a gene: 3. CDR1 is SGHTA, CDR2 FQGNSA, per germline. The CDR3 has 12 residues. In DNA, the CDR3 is TGTGCCAGCGGGACAGGGTGGTACGAGCAGTACTTC. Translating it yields CASGTGWYEQYF.